This T cell receptor beta chain was identified during a study of Ad26.COV2.S vaccination and SARS-CoV-2 variants. Sample treatment: 15 to 20 received Ad26.COV2.S at low or high dose, single or two shots; about 5 received placebo; per-sample allocation not given. Sampling was performed 63 days after the first vaccine or placebo injection. Within Boston, the person who donated was an adult of 18-55 years. The length of the CDR3 is 14 residues. V was trimmed by 9 bases and J by 1 base, leaving 15 bases between them. The germline gives CDR1 LNHDA, CDR2 SQIVND (reference sequence). Using immunoSEQ multiplex PCR, the repertoire was profiled, and TCRdb retains in-frame clones only, with some absent. Of about 350,000 clones listed, approximately 90% are singletons.

The TCR was taken from a person between 18 and 65 years old who received the Ad26.COV2.S COVID-19 vaccine or a placebo. Sample: peripheral blood, taken in a trial of Ad26.COV2.S vaccine versus placebo. This chain uses TRBV19 with TRBJ1-2; weak D call: TRBD1 (6 bases). The CDR3 sequence is CASLSQGINYGYTF. CDR3 bases: TGTGCCAGCCTGTCACAGGGAATTAACTATGGCTACACCTTC.